This entry features one TCR beta chain sequence. This sample is part of a study of T cells in tumors after PD-1 blockade. Sequenced by immunoSEQ multiplex PCR; TCRdb stores in-frame clones only, minus some. In the table there are around 51,000 clones, about 85% of which are singletons. V gave up 1 base and J gave up 5 bases, with 11 bases separating them. This CDR3 contains 15 residues. Germline V gene sequence: CDR1 SEHNR, CDR2 FQNEAQ (reference sequence). V usage is TRBV7-9 and J usage is TRBJ1-4; D gene ambiguous. The clonotype was recovered from a human donor with basal cell carcinoma. The material sequenced was PBMCs, taken before anti-PD-1 treatment. CDR3 sequence (DNA): TGTGCCAGCAGCTTAGATGGGGAAAAGAATGAAAAACTGTTTTTT. This sequence encodes CASSLDGEKNEKLFF. Combining the CDR3 with reference TRBV7-9 and TRBJ1-4 gives the whole variable domain DTGVSQNPRHKITKRGQNVTFRCDPISEHNRLYWYRQTLGQGPEFLTYFQNEAQLEKSRLLSDRFSAERPKGSFSTLEIQRTEQGDSAMYLCASSLDGEKNEKLFFGSGTQLSVL.